This TCR beta chain was retrieved from a study of T cell responses to AZD1222 COVID-19 vaccine. The CDR3 runs to 13 residues. V lost 7 bases and J lost 6, with 16 bases in between. Produced via immunoSEQ multiplex PCR; TCRdb's table is partial and in-frame only. The table records around 140,000 clones, approximately 85% of them present only once. This clonotype was obtained from an adult in good health. The chain employs TRBV12-3 or TRBV12-4 and TRBJ2-7; no reliable D call. The sample here was peripheral blood, taken on day 0 of AZD1222 vaccination. The CDR3 loop is CASTSPPHLEQYF. CDR3 nucleotides: TGTGCCAGCACCTCCCCACCCCACCTCGAGCAGTACTTC.